The 32 T cell receptor beta chains in this list originate from one sample, sequenced in a study of low-dose radiotherapy and immunotherapy resistance in tumors. Stated time point: after trial treatment. The treatment: LDRT plus nivolumab, ipilimumab, low-dose cyclophosphamide and aspirin (RACIN trial). Alpha- and beta-chain coverage of first-strand cDNA came from TRAV- and TRBV-specific primers. TCR amplification involved 15 to 20 PCR cycles with a constant-region primer and V-primer adapter. In TCRdb, the reads were re-called with MiXCR into one record per CDR3 protein. This repertoire shows about 44,000 distinct CDR3 sequences, 20% to 30% found once; its top ten account for over 9%. Sequenced here: PBMCs, sampled after low-dose radiotherapy plus immunotherapy. The receptors originated from a male donor with prostate cancer.

Turning to this clonotype: A far larger clone differs by one base, so this is likely a read error. The chain employs TRBV5-1 and TRBJ2-7, with 8 bases aligning to TRBD1. From germline, CDR1 is SGHRS and CDR2 YFSETQ. V shed 7 bases and J 7 bases; nucleotides not matched to a gene: 16. There are 15 residues in the CDR3. This CDR3 reads CASRPPGQEGNEQYF. Here the CDR3 DNA reads TGCGCCAGCCGCCCTCCGGGACAGGAGGGAAATGAGCAGTACTTC. The complete variable domain, with remaining parts taken from reference TRBV5-1 and TRBJ2-7, reads KAGVTQTPRYLIKTRGQQVTLSCSPISGHRSVSWYQQTPGQGLQFLFEYFSETQRNKGNFPGRFSGRQFSNSRSEMNVSTLELGDSALYLCASRPPGQEGNEQYFGPGTRLTVT.

Note on this clonotype: It is unclear where the CDR3 begins or ends on the DNA, so no DNA is shown, and the CDR3 is as TCRdb lists it. The rearrangement uses TRBV5-6 and TRBJ2-7; the table's D call of TRBD2 was not tested on the DNA. Germline CDR1 reads SGHDT; CDR2 reads YYEEEE. The CDR3 spans 19 amino acids, including both terminal residues. This CDR3 reads CASSIYLCSVVSPYYEQYF.

In this sample, this clonotype turned up many times. The chain employs TRBV6-6 and TRBJ1-2, with TRBD1 matching 7 bases. With 0 bases clipped from V and 6 bases from J, the junction kept 4 bases outside the gene matches. Germline V gene data show CDR1 as MNHNY and CDR2 as SVGAGI (reference sequence). CDR3 length: 14 amino acids. The CDR3 loop reads CASSYSEGANGYTF. The CDR3 nucleotides are TGTGCCAGCAGTTACTCTGAGGGGGCTAATGGCTACACCTTC.

This clonotype was detected ten times or more. This chain joins TRBV12-3 or TRBV12-4 and TRBJ2-2; no reliable D call. The length of the CDR3 is 13 residues. Between the trimmed V and J ends, which lost 3 bases and 5 bases, there was a span of 7 bases. The CDR3 region is CASSFLRTGELFF. DNA of the CDR3: TGTGCCAGCAGTTTCCTGAGGACCGGGGAGCTGTTTTTT.

As to this clonotype: One base separates it from a far larger clone, so it is likely a read error. This chain uses TRBV28 with TRBJ2-5; no firm D call. The CDR3 has 12 amino acids. The germline CDR1 and CDR2 sequences are MDHEN and SYDVKM. V lost 4 bases, J lost 11 bases, and 14 bases lay in between. CDR3 residues: CASSSGDNEQYF. The DNA for the CDR3 is TGTGCCAGCAGTTCCGGAGATAATGAGCAGTACTTC.

On this clonotype itself: Only one base separates this from a far larger clonotype, so it likely reflects a read error. The V gene is TRBV6-2 or TRBV6-3, the J gene TRBJ2-5, with D perhaps TRBD2 (5 bases). The V gene's germline CDR1 is MNHEY and CDR2 SVGEGT. Deletions cut 0 bases from V and 11 bases from J, with 16 bases between. CDR3 length: 14 amino acids. The CDR3: CASSYSNKGWEQYF. The CDR3 DNA sequence: TGTGCCAGCAGTTACTCGAATAAGGGTTGGGAGCAGTACTTC.

The table lists this clonotype with a few counts. The rearrangement links TRBV27 to TRBJ2-1; no clear D. The CDR3 runs to 14 residues. Per germline, CDR1 MNHEY and CDR2 SMNVEV (reference sequence). The V and J ends lost 0 bases and 6 bases respectively, with 9 bases between them. In nucleotides, the CDR3 is TGTGCCAGCAGTTTATCTGCAGGCCGCAATGAGCAGTTCTTC. This encodes CASSLSAGRNEQFF.

In this sample, this clonotype turned up many times. The chain has TRBV7-9 and TRBJ1-1, with D hard to call. The V and J ends lost 10 bases and 1 base respectively, with 22 bases between them. The CDR3 totals 16 residues. Germline CDR1 SEHNR, CDR2 FQNEAQ (reference sequence). CDR3 sequence (DNA): TGTGCCACTCAAAGGTCTGCTGGGTTGGCGAACACTGAAGCTTTCTTT. It translates to CATQRSAGLANTEAFF. Using reference TRBV7-9 and TRBJ1-1 for the parts outside the CDR3, the full variable domain is DTGVSQNPRHKITKRGQNVTFRCDPISEHNRLYWYRQTLGQGPEFLTYFQNEAQLEKSRLLSDRFSAERPKGSFSTLEIQRTEQGDSAMYLCATQRSAGLANTEAFFGQGTRLTVV.

This clonotype was counted at least ten times. The CDR3 bases are TGTGCCAGCAGTTTAAGTCTAGTCTCCTACAATGAGCAGTTCTTC. This codes for CASSLSLVSYNEQFF. This rearrangement joins TRBV12-3 or TRBV12-4 to TRBJ2-1; unclear D gene. The germline V and J ends were trimmed by 2 bases and 0 bases, with 8 bases remaining between them. The CDR3 is 15 amino acids.

J is TRBJ1-1 and V is TRBV19, with 11 nucleotides matching TRBD1. Germline CDR1 LNHDA, CDR2 SQIVND (reference sequence). The CDR3 length is 15 residues. Trimming removed 9 bases from V and 1 base from J; junction bases left unmatched: 7. The CDR3 loop is CASRGQGVWNTEAFF. The CDR3 DNA is TGTGCCAGCAGGGGACAGGGGGTCTGGAACACTGAAGCTTTCTTT. Full variable domain (outside the CDR3, taken from reference TRBV19 and TRBJ1-1): DGGITQSPKYLFRKEGQNVTLSCEQNLNHDAMYWYRQDPGQGLRLIYYSQIVNDFQKGDIAEGYSVSREKKESFPLTVTSAQKNPTAFYLCASRGQGVWNTEAFFGQGTRLTVV.

This clonotype occurred a few times. This chain uses TRBV5-1 with TRBJ1-1; D gene ambiguous. Germline V gives CDR1 SGHRS, CDR2 YFSETQ. The CDR3 is 14 amino acids. Trimming removed 5 bases at V and 5 bases at J, with 16 bases between. The DNA for the CDR3 is TGCGCCAGCAGACTAAGCGGTCCGCGGACTGAAGCTTTCTTT. It encodes CASRLSGPRTEAFF.

The V gene is TRBV29-1, the J gene TRBJ2-1, with 9 positions matching TRBD2. This CDR3 region has 17 residues. CDR1 SQVTM and CDR2 ANQGSEA come from the germline V gene. J was trimmed by 6 bases and V by 0 bases; bases with no gene match: 12. The CDR3 bases are TGCAGCGTTGAAGATGGGGTAGCGGGAGTTCATGGCAATGAGCAGTTCTTC. It encodes CSVEDGVAGVHGNEQFF.

V is TRBV7-2 and J is TRBJ1-5; TRBD1 agrees at 8 bases. The CDR3 covers 13 residues. Germline V lookup: CDR1 SGHTA, CDR2 FQGNSA. V trimming: 3 bases; J trimming: 7 bases; junction bases outside the gene matches: 2. Written as DNA, the CDR3 is TGTGCCAGCAGCTTGGACAGGGTCCAGCCCCAGCATTTT. Residues: CASSLDRVQPQHF.

Worth noting for this clonotype: This sequence is one base from a far larger clone and is likely a read error. J is TRBJ2-7 and V is TRBV12-3 or TRBV12-4; D tentatively reads TRBD1 or TRBD2 (5 bases each). The CDR3 has 14 amino acids. V lost 5 bases and J lost 7, with 18 bases in between. Here the CDR3 DNA reads TGTGCCAGCAGTGGGACGGAAACCTACAATGAGCAGTACTTC. Translating gives CASSGTETYNEQYF.

This clonotype was counted at least ten times. CDR3 sequence: CSASHGQRNEKLFF. Written as DNA, the CDR3 is TGCAGTGCTAGCCACGGACAACGTAATGAAAAACTGTTTTTT. The chain couples TRBV20-1 to TRBJ1-4; possible D gene TRBD1, 5 bases. This CDR3 is 14 amino acids long. The germline CDR1 and CDR2 sequences are DFQATT and SNEGSKA (reference sequence). V was trimmed by 3 bases and J by 4 bases, leaving 12 bases between them.

This clonotype was recorded at least ten times. V gene TRBV20-1 combines with J gene TRBJ2-7, with D perhaps given as TRBD1 or TRBD2 (5 bases each). The germline V gene has CDR1 DFQATT and CDR2 SNEGSKA (reference sequence). V lost 8 bases to trimming and J lost 0 bases, with 14 bases between them. CDR3 length: 13 amino acids. CDR3 bases: TGCAGTACAACCGCAGGGACCTCCTACGAGCAGTACTTC. It encodes CSTTAGTSYEQYF.

Only a few counts were recorded for this clonotype. This likely traces to a read error, being one base from a far larger clone. The V call is TRBV6-2 or TRBV6-3, the J call TRBJ2-7; perhaps TRBD2 as D (5 bases). The CDR3 runs to 15 residues. Trimming shortened V by 0 bases and J by 7 bases, and 16 bases separated the two germline ends. Germline CDR1 and CDR2: MNHEY and SVGEGT. CDR3 DNA sequence: TGTGCCAGCAGTTACTCACGGGATATTGGCAATGAGCAGTACTTC. This gives the protein CASSYSRDIGNEQYF.

This clonotype showed up many times. CDR3 nucleotides: TGCGCCAGCCACGCTCAGGGCGGGGAGCTGTTTTTT. It encodes CASHAQGGELFF. The chain is built from TRBV5-1 and TRBJ2-2; TRBD1 might be the D (5 bases). V was shortened by 7 bases and J by 7 bases, with 11 bases between the two germline ends. The germline V gene has CDR1 SGHRS and CDR2 YFSETQ. The CDR3 runs 12 residues.

This clonotype came up many times. The chain carries TRBV29-1 and TRBJ2-5; no definite D call. CDR3 size: 14 residues. V gave up 7 bases and J gave up 5 bases, with 20 bases separating them. From germline, CDR1 is SQVTM and CDR2 ANQGSEA. This CDR3 is CSETPTPGEETQYF. DNA for the CDR3: TGCAGCGAAACCCCGACCCCGGGTGAGGAGACCCAGTACTTC.

Comment on this clonotype: A far larger clone is just one base off, so this is likely a read error. This rearrangement joins TRBV5-4 to TRBJ2-1, with D possibly being TRBD1 or TRBD2 (5 bases each). Per germline, CDR1 SGHNT and CDR2 YYREEE (reference sequence). The CDR3 length is 15 residues. The V end was cut by 4 bases, the J end by 13 bases, with 24 bases between. This CDR3 reads CASSPSDVGFGAQFF. In DNA form, the CDR3 reads TGTGCCAGCAGCCCGTCTGACGTGGGCTTCGGGGCCCAGTTCTTC.

This clonotype was detected only a few times. This sequence is one base from a far larger clone and is likely a read error. V usage is TRBV13 and J usage is TRBJ2-1; 11 nucleotides align to TRBD2. After removal of 5 bases from V and 9 bases from J, the junction contained 9 bases not matched to a gene. The CDR3 is 15 residues long. Germline V gene sequence: CDR1 PRHDT, CDR2 FYEKMQ (reference sequence). The CDR3 sequence: CASSIAGTSGSEQFF. Here the CDR3 DNA reads TGTGCCAGCAGCATAGCTGGGACTAGCGGCTCTGAGCAGTTCTTC.

The J gene is TRBJ1-6, the V gene TRBV27, with D hard to call. Germline V gives CDR1 MNHEY, CDR2 SMNVEV (reference sequence). V was trimmed by 5 bases and J by 6 bases, leaving 8 bases between them. The CDR3 has 13 amino acids. The CDR3: CASSNSSNSPLHF. Written as DNA, the CDR3 is TGTGCCAGCAGTAACTCCAGTAATTCACCCCTCCACTTT.

This clonotype was picked up a small number of times. No DNA is shown, since the ends of the CDR3 on it are uncertain; the CDR3 is the one TCRdb lists. The chain has TRBV7-6 and TRBJ1-4; the table's D gene call, TRBD1, was not cross checked with the DNA. Germline V CDR1 and CDR2: SGHVS, FNYEAQ. The CDR3 is 17 residues long, ends included. CDR3 region: CASSFRGGSTNEKLFFF.

This clonotype was detected once. This rearrangement joins TRBV11-2 to TRBJ2-3; unclear D gene. Germline values: CDR1 SGHAT, CDR2 FQNNGV. This CDR3 is 16 amino acids long. V lost 5 bases to trimming and J lost 1 base, with 16 bases between them. CDR3 nucleotides: TGTGCCAGCAGCCGAGGCGTTCTCACGGGCACAGATACGCAGTATTTT. The encoded protein is CASSRGVLTGTDTQYF.

To note about this clonotype: A far bigger clonotype differs at one base, so this is likely a read error. The CDR3 protein is CASTGQAQETQFF. DNA of the CDR3: TGTGCCAGTACTGGCCAAGCCCAAGAGACCCAGTTCTTC. This chain joins TRBV19 and TRBJ2-1; no definite D call. The CDR3 has 13 residues. CDR1 and CDR2 (germline): LNHDA, SQIVND (reference sequence). Trimming shortened V by 7 bases and J by 13 bases, and 20 bases separated the two germline ends.

Comment on this clonotype: Given a much more abundant clone one base away, this may be a read error. V gene TRBV28 combines with J gene TRBJ2-7, with TRBD2 matching 12 bases. Germline CDR1 reads MDHEN; CDR2 reads SYDVKM. This CDR3 is built from 15 residues. V lost 5 bases, J lost 6 bases, and 8 bases stayed unmatched. The CDR3 reads CASSTPLAGGCEQYF. CDR3 DNA sequence: TGTGCCAGCAGTACTCCTCTAGCGGGGGGGTGCGAGCAGTACTTC.

This clonotype was recorded many times. The chain is built from TRBV28 and TRBJ1-5; D not resolved. This CDR3 contains 16 residues. CDR1 and CDR2 (germline): MDHEN, SYDVKM. V was shortened by 5 bases and J by 1 base, with 15 bases between the two germline ends. The CDR3 region is CASSPPGSGSNQPQHF. Here the CDR3 DNA reads TGTGCCAGCAGTCCGCCAGGATCCGGGAGCAATCAGCCCCAGCATTTT.

Ten or more counts support this clonotype. The V and J genes are TRBV7-3 and TRBJ1-1; possibly TRBD1 for D (6 bases). V was clipped by 4 bases and J by 1 base, with 10 bases between them. CDR1 is SGHTA, CDR2 FQGTGA, per germline. CDR3 length equals 14 residues. The CDR3, as DNA: TGTGCCAGCAGCTCACAGGGACCGAACACTGAAGCTTTCTTT. It encodes CASSSQGPNTEAFF.

This clonotype was seen many times. The chain joins TRBV28 to TRBJ2-7; D is uncertain. Germline assignment: CDR1 MDHEN and CDR2 SYDVKM. V shed 1 base and J shed 3 bases, with 10 bases lying between them. The CDR3 is made up of 14 amino acids. Here the CDR3 DNA reads TGTGCCAGCAGTTTATCCCGAAGAGGCTACGAGCAGTACTTC. It translates to CASSLSRRGYEQYF.

In regard to this clonotype: Mismatch with germline at one junction end may stem from a read error. The CDR3 loop reads CTSSHGTSGRSETQSF. CDR3 DNA: TGTACCAGCAGCCACGGGACTAGCGGGAGATCGGAGACCCAGTCCTTC. The J gene is TRBJ2-5, the V gene TRBV5-6; 14 nucleotides agree with TRBD2. The CDR3 is 16 residues long. Germline-derived CDR1 and CDR2 are SGHDT and YYEEEE.

The chain has TRBV7-9 and TRBJ2-3; 11 positions match TRBD2. Germline V CDR1 and CDR2: SEHNR, FQNEAQ (reference sequence). Trimming cost V 7 bases and J 0 bases; bases outside gene matches: 12. The CDR3 totals 18 residues. CDR3 amino acids: CASTPGTSGTPSTDTQYF. CDR3 DNA sequence: TGTGCCAGCACTCCCGGGACTAGCGGAACCCCGAGCACAGATACGCAGTATTTT.

This clonotype came up many times. The chain employs TRBV30 and TRBJ1-1; tentative D call: TRBD1 (6 bases). CDR1 and CDR2 from the germline V gene are GTSNPN and SVGIG (reference sequence). V lost 0 bases and J 3 bases, leaving 17 bases between the germline ends. The CDR3 sequence is 16 residues long. CDR3 sequence: CAWSVNSWGPDTEAFF. CDR3 nucleotide sequence: TGTGCCTGGAGTGTAAATTCGTGGGGGCCTGACACTGAAGCTTTCTTT.